What follows are 22 T cell receptor beta chains derived from one specimen sequenced in a study of blood T cell repertoires in COVID-19. Sequencing used immunoSEQ multiplex PCR; TCRdb keeps in-frame clones, though not all of them. The sample includes roughly 160,000 clones, about 86% of them seen just once. The sequenced sample was peripheral blood. These receptors were obtained from a woman in her 70s who had recovered from COVID-19.

The V gene is TRBV6-2 or TRBV6-3, the J gene TRBJ2-6; no clear D. This CDR3 comprises 16 residues. The V and J ends lost 6 bases and 2 bases respectively, with 14 bases between them. Germline V gene sequence: CDR1 MNHEY, CDR2 SVGEGT. The CDR3 region has the DNA TGTGCCAGCAGCCCGAATGGAGTTGCTGGGGCCAACGTCCTGACTTTC. It specifies CASSPNGVAGANVLTF.

The CDR3 loop is CASSPIHRQGKGYTF. The CDR3 DNA is TGTGCCAGCAGTCCAATCCACCGACAGGGCAAGGGCTACACCTTC. The chain links TRBV28 to TRBJ1-2; 7 bases map to TRBD1. In germline, CDR1 is MDHEN, CDR2 SYDVKM. V was clipped by 5 bases and J by 8 bases; unmatched bases: 14. There are 15 residues in the CDR3.

The CDR3 region is CASSSKGSGRETGELFF. CDR3 bases: TGTGCCAGCAGCTCAAAGGGGAGCGGGAGGGAAACCGGGGAGCTGTTTTTT. The rearrangement uses TRBV7-3 and TRBJ2-2; 10 bases fit TRBD2. The V and J ends lost 4 bases and 5 bases, in that order; junction bases with no gene match: 10. Germline CDR1 reads SGHTA; CDR2 reads FQGTGA. CDR3 length: 17 residues.

The V gene is TRBV6-6, the J gene TRBJ1-2; D unresolved. CDR3 size: 12 residues. The V gene's germline CDR1 is MNHNY and CDR2 SVGAGI (reference sequence). V lost 6 bases and J 6 bases, leaving 11 bases between the germline ends. The CDR3 is CASSPRGDGYTF. The CDR3 DNA is TGTGCCAGCAGCCCCCGCGGGGATGGCTACACCTTC.

The chain is built from TRBV7-8 and TRBJ2-2; 9 nucleotides line up with TRBD1. Germline lookup yields CDR1 SGHVS and CDR2 FQNEAQ. The V segment lost 4 bases and the J segment 3 bases; nucleotides outside the gene matches: 0. CDR3 length: 14 residues. The CDR3 spells CASSWDRDTGELFF. DNA for the CDR3: TGTGCCAGCAGCTGGGACAGGGACACCGGGGAGCTGTTTTTT.

The chain has TRBV27 and TRBJ1-1; 9 nucleotides agree with TRBD1. The CDR3 has 14 amino acids. The V and J ends lost 5 bases and 4 bases, in that order; junction bases with no gene match: 5. Germline CDR1 reads MNHEY; CDR2 reads SMNVEV (reference sequence). As DNA, the CDR3 is TGTGCCAGCAGTCCCCGGACAGGGGTCACTGAAGCTTTCTTT. Translated, it gives CASSPRTGVTEAFF.

The V and J genes are TRBV5-1 and TRBJ2-7; 9 bases align to TRBD1. The V gene's germline CDR1 is SGHRS and CDR2 YFSETQ. Trimming took 0 bases from V and 2 from J; bases not matched to a gene: 12. This CDR3 has 18 residues. CDR3 nucleotides: TGCGCCAGCAGCTTGGACCCGGACAGGGGACCCCCCCCCTACGAGCAGTACTTC. As protein: CASSLDPDRGPPPYEQYF. The variable domain in full, completed from reference TRBV5-1 and TRBJ2-7, reads KAGVTQTPRYLIKTRGQQVTLSCSPISGHRSVSWYQQTPGQGLQFLFEYFSETQRNKGNFPGRFSGRQFSNSRSEMNVSTLELGDSALYLCASSLDPDRGPPPYEQYFGPGTRLTVT.

V and J are TRBV7-2 and TRBJ1-5, with 9 nucleotides matching TRBD1. CDR3 size: 15 residues. Germline CDR1 reads SGHTA; CDR2 reads FQGNSA. After removal of 3 bases from V and 5 bases from J, the junction contained 5 bases not matched to a gene. CDR3 amino acids: CASSFGDRDYQPQHF. CDR3 coding DNA: TGTGCCAGCAGCTTCGGGGACAGGGATTATCAGCCCCAGCATTTT. Full variable domain (rest looked up from reference TRBV7-2 and TRBJ1-5): GAGVSQSPSNKVTEKGKDVELRCDPISGHTALYWYRQSLGQGLEFLIYFQGNSAPDKSGLPSDRFSAERTGGSVSTLTIQRTQQEDSAVYLCASSFGDRDYQPQHFGDGTRLSIL.

This rearrangement joins TRBV5-1 to TRBJ2-1, with TRBD2 matching over 8 bases. This CDR3 has 13 amino acids. V lost 7 bases, J lost 8 bases, and 8 bases stayed unmatched. Germline lookup yields CDR1 SGHRS and CDR2 YFSETQ. CDR3 region: CASQRGPGHEQFF. CDR3 nucleotide sequence: TGCGCCAGCCAGCGGGGGCCGGGGCATGAGCAGTTCTTC.

This clone occurred a few times. V and J are TRBV13 and TRBJ1-2, with a tentative D call TRBD1 (6 bases). Looked up from germline, CDR1 is PRHDT and CDR2 is FYEKMQ (reference sequence). Between the trimmed V and J ends, which lost 4 bases and 1 base, there was a span of 13 bases. CDR3 length equals 15 residues. Written as DNA, the CDR3 is TGTGCCAGCAGCTCCTGGTGGGGGCGTAACTATGGCTACACCTTC. Protein: CASSSWWGRNYGYTF.

The chain employs TRBV30 and TRBJ1-6, with D unclear. Germline CDR1 GTSNPN, CDR2 SVGIG (reference sequence). The V end lost 0 bases, the J end lost 0 bases, and 15 bases lay between the germline ends. CDR3 length: 18 residues. In DNA, the CDR3 is TGTGCCTGGAGTGTACCCCTAGTTACGAGCTCCTATAATTCACCCCTCCACTTT. Its protein product is CAWSVPLVTSSYNSPLHF.

The V and J genes are TRBV19 and TRBJ2-2, with D tentatively TRBD1 (5 bases). V shed 6 bases and J shed 6 bases, with 17 bases lying between them. Germline values: CDR1 LNHDA, CDR2 SQIVND (reference sequence). This CDR3 is 15 amino acids long. The CDR3 loop is CASSIQTQVSGELFF. Written as DNA, the CDR3 is TGTGCCAGTAGCATCCAGACACAGGTCTCCGGGGAGCTGTTTTTT.

V is TRBV5-4 and J is TRBJ1-6; 7 positions agree with TRBD1. The CDR3 consists of 17 residues. The trim removed 4 bases at V and 0 bases at J, leaving 7 bases unmatched. CDR1 and CDR2 (germline): SGHNT, YYREEE (reference sequence). The CDR3 DNA reads as TGTGCCAGCAGCCCGGGGGCAGGGGGCTCCTATAATTCACCCCTCCACTTT. It is translated as CASSPGAGGSYNSPLHF.

The chain carries TRBV4-1 and TRBJ2-1; 10 bases align to TRBD2. Trimming took 3 bases from V and 6 from J; bases not matched to a gene: 5. Germline V gene data show CDR1 as MGHRA and CDR2 as YSYEKL. This CDR3 contains 15 residues. In DNA form, the CDR3 reads TGCGCCAGCAGCCAGAACCTAGCGGGAGCCAATGAGCAGTTCTTC. Translating it yields CASSQNLAGANEQFF.

J is TRBJ1-5 and V is TRBV30, with D unclear. Germline assignment: CDR1 GTSNPN and CDR2 SVGIG (reference sequence). This CDR3 region has 13 residues. Between the trimmed V and J ends, which lost 2 bases and 9 bases, there was a span of 14 bases. The CDR3 bases are TGTGCCTGGAGTAGTGAGGTCTCTCCGCCCCAGCATTTT. As protein: CAWSSEVSPPQHF.

This chain uses TRBV6-5 with TRBJ2-5, with 10 bases matching TRBD2. V trimming: 7 bases; J trimming: 5 bases; junction bases outside the gene matches: 4. Germline values: CDR1 MNHEY, CDR2 SVGAGI. CDR3 length equals 13 residues. DNA of the CDR3: TGTGCCAGCACGGGACTAGCGCGGGAGACCCAGTACTTC. Its protein is CASTGLARETQYF.

Worth noting for this clone: Other DNA sequences within the sample encode an identical CDR3. The chain couples TRBV10-3 to TRBJ1-1; D gene uncertain. The germline gives CDR1 ENHRY, CDR2 SYGVKD. Trimming pared 0 bases from V and 5 bases from J, leaving 10 bases between. CDR3 length equals 14 residues. Here the CDR3 DNA reads TGTGCCATCAGTGAGTCCGCGGGGAGGACTGAAGCTTTCTTT. It translates to CAISESAGRTEAFF.

The V and J genes are TRBV28 and TRBJ2-3, with D tentatively TRBD2 (6 bases). This CDR3 is built from 17 residues. Germline CDR1 reads MDHEN; CDR2 reads SYDVKM. The ends were cut back, 5 bases at V and 1 base at J, with 19 bases in the middle. CDR3 region: CASSPGLPRGGTDTQYF. CDR3 nucleotides: TGTGCCAGCAGTCCCGGACTGCCGCGGGGCGGCACAGATACGCAGTATTTT.

This clone came up once. The chain carries TRBV5-1 and TRBJ1-5; no definite D call. CDR3 length equals 13 residues. Deletions cut 7 bases from V and 3 bases from J, with 11 bases between. Germline V CDR1 and CDR2: SGHRS, YFSETQ. Here the CDR3 reads CASSREPNQPQHF. The CDR3 DNA is TGCGCCAGCTCGAGAGAGCCCAATCAGCCCCAGCATTTT.

The chain joins TRBV5-6 to TRBJ1-5; D gene unclear. The CDR3 sequence is 13 residues long. Trimming removed 0 bases from V and 9 bases from J, with 10 bases in between. The V gene's germline CDR1 is SGHDT and CDR2 YYEEEE. DNA for the CDR3: TGTGCCAGCAGCTTGGGAGGGAGCCGGCCCCAGCATTTT. Translation: CASSLGGSRPQHF.

The V and J genes are TRBV29-1 and TRBJ2-1, with 9 nucleotides matching TRBD2. The V segment lost 8 bases and the J segment 5 bases; nucleotides outside the gene matches: 10. The germline gives CDR1 SQVTM, CDR2 ANQGSEA. The CDR3 runs to 14 residues. For the CDR3, the DNA is TGCAGCACCCGGTGGGCTAGCGGGAACAATGAGCAGTTCTTC. Amino acid sequence: CSTRWASGNNEQFF.

About this clone itself: Different DNA sequences within this sample yield the same CDR3. The chain carries TRBV9 and TRBJ1-4, with D possibly being TRBD1 (6 bases). The V gene's germline CDR1 is SGDLS and CDR2 YYNGEE. Trimming removed 4 bases at V and 7 bases at J, with 14 bases between. The CDR3 is 14 residues long. The CDR3 protein is CASSPGGAGEKLFF. The DNA for the CDR3 is TGTGCCAGCAGCCCCGGGGGGGCCGGTGAAAAACTGTTTTTT. Using reference TRBV9 and TRBJ1-4 for the parts outside the CDR3, the full variable domain is DSGVTQTPKHLITATGQRVTLRCSPRSGDLSVYWYQQSLDQGLQFLIQYYNGEERAKGNILERFSAQQFPDLHSELNLSSLELGDSALYFCASSPGGAGEKLFFGSGTQLSVL.